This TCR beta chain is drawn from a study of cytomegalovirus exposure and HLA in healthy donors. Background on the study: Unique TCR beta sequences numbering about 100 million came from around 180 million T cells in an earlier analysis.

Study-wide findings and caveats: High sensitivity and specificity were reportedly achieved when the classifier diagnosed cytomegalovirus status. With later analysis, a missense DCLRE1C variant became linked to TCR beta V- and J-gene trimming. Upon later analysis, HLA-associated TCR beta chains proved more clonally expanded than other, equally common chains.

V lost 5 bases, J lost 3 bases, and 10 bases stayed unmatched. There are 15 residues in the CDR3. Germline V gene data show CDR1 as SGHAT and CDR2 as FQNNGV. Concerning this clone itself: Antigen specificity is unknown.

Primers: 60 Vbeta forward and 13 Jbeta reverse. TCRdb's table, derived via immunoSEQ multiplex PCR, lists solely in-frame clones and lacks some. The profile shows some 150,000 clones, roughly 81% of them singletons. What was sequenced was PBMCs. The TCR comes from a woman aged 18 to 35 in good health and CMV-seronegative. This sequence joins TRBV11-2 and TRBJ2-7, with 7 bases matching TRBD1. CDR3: CASSIGPGQYYEQYF. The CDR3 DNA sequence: TGTGCCAGCAGCATAGGGCCGGGACAGTACTACGAGCAGTACTTC.